Detailed here is one T cell receptor (beta chain). This clone was recorded only once. This clone's antigen is unknown. No quality values exist for individual bases; no much larger clone is one base distant. These data come from a study of OX40 agonist ivuxolimab in advanced cancers. About the full investigation: Ivuxolimab, which targeted the costimulatory receptor OX40 (CD134), was an agonistic, fully human IgG2 monoclonal antibody. Intravenous ivuxolimab was administered to patients every 2 weeks at six dose levels: 0.01, 0.1, 0.3, 1.5, 3 and 10 mg/kg. Of the 50 or so patients in dose escalation, some 19 had hepatocellular carcinoma, about 15 had melanoma, 9 had renal cell carcinoma and 9 had head and neck cancer. A male proportion of around 83% and a mean age of 60 years, ranging from about 23 to 90, were recorded for the dose-escalation cohort. The point of sequencing TCRbeta in the periphery was to test whether ivuxolimab changed TCR sequence diversity and drove clonal T-cell expansion. The paper reports the monotherapy dose-escalation portion (N of about 50 patients) of the phase I ivuxolimab trial. Patients were allowed to have had prior anti-PD-1, anti-PD-L1 or anti-CTLA-4 therapy, and roughly 40% of the dose-escalation patients had previously received checkpoint inhibitors. Partial responses occurred in three dose-escalation patients: two with cutaneous melanoma and one with hepatocellular carcinoma. On the study overall, not on this receptor specifically: Antigen specificity was not determined for the clonally expanded peripheral T cells. Partial responders in the 0.1-3.0 mg/kg groups had among the lowest normalized peripheral clonal expansion, especially among CD8+ T cells. At doses from 0.1 to 3.0 mg/kg, clonal expansion was seen in both CD4+ and CD8+ blood T cells between baseline and week 6. Low levels of normalized T-cell clonal expansion were also shown by some nonresponding patients. After ivuxolimab, more expanded clones were found on average in CD8+ T cells than in CD4+ T cells.

Based on the germline V gene, the CDR1 and CDR2 sequences are MDHEN and SYDVKM. Trimming accounts for 6 bases at V and 3 bases at J, while the number of junction bases matched to no gene is 7. Measured from the cysteine to the phenylalanine, the CDR3 is 16 residues long. The kept DNA is CDR3 alone, 48 bases in frame from the first base. Patients with a history of autoimmune disease or receiving systemic immunosuppression were excluded from the trial. Peripheral blood for TCR sequencing was drawn from every dose cohort at baseline, at cycle 4 day 1 and at cycle 7 day 1. Samples came from an open-label, multicenter, first-in-human phase I dose-escalation trial of ivuxolimab. The trial enrolled adults with locally advanced or metastatic head and neck squamous cell, hepatocellular, melanoma or renal cell carcinoma. Before TCR sequencing, CD4+ T cells and CD8+ T cells from peripheral blood were sorted into separate populations.

Genomic DNA was isolated from the sorted cells so that the TCRbeta CDR3 region could be sequenced. The immunoSEQ Assay was used to sequence the TCRbeta CDR3 regions. TCRdb carries this immuneACCESS record with in-frame sequences only. Its versions omit some clonotypes, under half of them owing to an unresolved V gene in the studies checked, with the rest unexplained. This sample comprises about 82,000 clones, 90% to 95% of them detected only once. The top ten clonotypes cover over 2% of the sample. This sample comprised CD4+ or CD8+ T cells sorted from blood, obtained in a trial of the OX40 agonist ivuxolimab. The chain was built from TRBV28 and TRBJ2-1, and 11 junction bases match TRBD2. The source of this sequence is an adult with an advanced solid tumor such as melanoma, head and neck, liver or kidney cancer. This receptor has the CDR3 CASSVSGRASYNEQFF. In nucleotide form, the sequence is TGTGCCAGCAGCGTTAGCGGGAGGGCCAGCTACAATGAGCAGTTCTTC.